A single sample gave rise to the 27 T cell receptor beta chains below, sequenced in a study of blood T cells in healthy people across ages (dated by TCRdb to about 2015). Library generation was performed with 5' RACE. Sequencing used an Illumina HiSeq 2500. A second PCR of roughly 6 to 11 cycles was performed with a sample-barcoded 5' primer and a J-beta primer mix. Using fastp at Q25 and MiXCR, TCRdb reprocessed the public reads and kept productive beta chains. Each record represents a unique CDR3 protein, reported with the most common genes and DNA among its rows. This sample is represented by hundreds of thousands of distinct CDR3 sequences; around three fifths of them were singletons. Of the sample, 25% to 30% is held by the ten largest clones. The sample was blood. Receptor source: a man aged 35-49 years in good health.

The chain carries TRBV13 and TRBJ2-3, with unresolved D. The ends were cut back, 3 bases at V and 1 base at J, with 5 bases in the middle. Germline V gene data show CDR1 as PRHDT and CDR2 as FYEKMQ (reference sequence). This CDR3 is 13 amino acids long. This CDR3 reads CASSFERTDTQYF. In DNA, the CDR3 is TGTGCCAGCAGCTTCGAGCGCACAGATACGCAGTATTTT.

The gene calls are TRBV6-8 and TRBJ2-1; 7 nucleotides align to TRBD2. After removal of 7 bases from V and 5 bases from J, the junction contained 11 bases not matched to a gene. The CDR3 is 15 amino acids. Germline CDR1 MNHGY, CDR2 SAAAGT. CDR3 protein: CASIPWGRADNEQFF. In DNA form, the CDR3 reads TGTGCCAGCATCCCGTGGGGGAGGGCCGACAATGAGCAGTTCTTC.

CDR3: CASSLSTGGRGQYF. The CDR3 DNA is TGTGCCAGCAGCTTAAGTACAGGGGGCCGAGGACAGTACTTC. The genes are TRBV7-2 and TRBJ2-4; 9 nucleotides line up with TRBD1. J lost 13 bases, V lost 2 bases, and 9 bases had no gene match. This CDR3 contains 14 residues. Germline CDR1 is SGHTA and CDR2 is FQGNSA. Based on the CDR3 plus reference TRBV7-2 and TRBJ2-4, the full variable domain is GAGVSQSPSNKVTEKGKDVELRCDPISGHTALYWYRQSLGQGLEFLIYFQGNSAPDKSGLPSDRFSAERTGGSVSTLTIQRTQQEDSAVYLCASSLSTGGRGQYFGAGTRLSVL.

The chain combines TRBV21-1 with TRBJ1-2; the table names TRBD1, a call not compared with the DNA. TRBV21-1 is labeled a pseudogene. The CDR3 has 19 residues. As DNA, the CDR3 is TGTGCCAGCAGCGTCCCCCACCTGAGGGTTCGGATCGGCCTTGGGGGCTACACCTTC. Protein product: CASSVPHLRVRIGLGGYTF.

The V call is TRBV9, the J call TRBJ2-3; D unclear. The CDR3 consists of 15 residues. Trimming removed 3 bases at V and 2 bases at J, with 13 bases between. Germline values: CDR1 SGDLS, CDR2 YYNGEE. This chain's CDR3 is CASSDRSWDTDTQYF. Here the CDR3 DNA reads TGTGCCAGCAGCGACAGATCGTGGGACACAGATACGCAGTATTTT.

The sample holds a few counts of this clonotype. The J gene is TRBJ2-4, the V gene TRBV7-6, with 10 bases identical to TRBD1. The CDR3 has 18 residues. The germline gives CDR1 SGHVS, CDR2 FNYEAQ. The V and J ends lost 4 bases and 0 bases, in that order; junction bases with no gene match: 9. The CDR3 DNA sequence: TGTGCCAGCAGCTCTAGACCCGGGACAGGGGAAGCCAAAAACATTCAGTACTTC. It yields the protein CASSSRPGTGEAKNIQYF.

This clonotype occurred once. The rearrangement joins TRBV7-3 to TRBJ2-1, with 8 bases that match TRBD2. The CDR3 has 15 residues. The V gene end was trimmed by 0 bases and the J gene end by 7 bases; junction bases not matched to a gene: 5. Looked up from germline, CDR1 is SGHTA and CDR2 is FQGTGA. CDR3 bases: TGTGCCAGCAGCTTAACAGTAGCGGGAAGGAATGAGCAGTTCTTC. Translated: CASSLTVAGRNEQFF.

The chain recombines TRBV20-1 with TRBJ2-3; 13 bases fit TRBD2. V shed 6 bases, J shed 2 bases, and the junction held 5 bases outside the gene matches. CDR1 is DFQATT and CDR2 is SNEGSKA in the germline V gene (reference sequence). The CDR3 totals 15 residues. The CDR3 sequence is CSAWGLAGLTDTQYF. CDR3 DNA sequence: TGCAGTGCCTGGGGACTAGCGGGACTCACAGATACGCAGTATTTT.

V is TRBV20-1 and J is TRBJ2-7, with 8 bases lining up with TRBD1. Germline loops: CDR1 DFQATT, CDR2 SNEGSKA (reference sequence). V dropped 5 bases and J dropped 3; count of bases not matched to a gene: 6. CDR3 size: 13 residues. Here the CDR3 reads CSAGRQGIYEQYF. The CDR3 bases are TGCAGTGCTGGAAGACAGGGGATCTACGAGCAGTACTTC.

A single count supports this clonotype. CDR3 DNA: TGCGCCAGCAGCTTGGGTACGGGGCAGACGAACACTGAAGCTTTCTTT. It is translated as CASSLGTGQTNTEAFF. The chain combines TRBV5-1 with TRBJ1-1, with D possibly matching TRBD1 (5 bases). Germline V gene data show CDR1 as SGHRS and CDR2 as YFSETQ. The V end was cut by 0 bases, the J end by 1 base, with 13 bases between. CDR3 length: 16 residues.

The CDR3 region has the DNA TGTGCCAGCACCCCCTGGGACTCCCAAGAGACCCAGTACTTC. Its translation is CASTPWDSQETQYF. V and J are TRBV2 and TRBJ2-5, with D possibly being TRBD2 (6 bases). This CDR3 region has 14 residues. V lost 7 bases to trimming and J lost 1 base, with 13 bases between them. Germline assignment: CDR1 SNHLY and CDR2 FYNNEI.

The rearrangement joins TRBV7-8 to TRBJ2-1; maybe TRBD1 (5 bases). Trimming cost V 7 bases and J 8 bases, with 18 bases left between them. Per germline, CDR1 SGHVS and CDR2 FQNEAQ. The CDR3 is 14 residues long. The CDR3 DNA reads TGTGCCAGCATCCACAGGAAAGGGATGGATGAGCAGTTCTTC. It is translated as CASIHRKGMDEQFF.

The chain uses TRBV5-1 and TRBJ2-7; perhaps TRBD2 as D (5 bases). CDR1 and CDR2 from the germline V gene are SGHRS and YFSETQ. This CDR3 comprises 17 residues. V dropped 2 bases and J dropped 3 bases, with 21 bases sitting between them. CDR3 loop: CASSLVFTPTGIYEQYF. Here the CDR3 DNA reads TGCGCCAGCAGCTTAGTTTTTACCCCTACCGGGATCTACGAGCAGTACTTC.

The sample holds many counts of this clonotype. A read error may produce the germline difference seen at one junction end. The chain uses TRBV7-9 and TRBJ2-5; D not resolved. CDR1 and CDR2 (germline): SEHNR, FQNEAQ (reference sequence). This CDR3 region has 13 residues. DNA of the CDR3: TGTGCCAGCTCCTCCCCCTACCAGGAGACCCAGTACTTC. Its translation: CASSSPYQETQYF. Supplemented by reference TRBV7-9 and TRBJ2-5, the full variable domain reads DTGVSQNPRHKITKRGQNVTFRCDPISEHNRLYWYRQTLGQGPEFLTYFQNEAQLEKSRLLSDRFSAERPKGSFSTLEIQRTEQGDSAMYLCASSSPYQETQYFGPGTRLLVL.

The J gene is TRBJ1-1, the V gene TRBV12-3 or TRBV12-4; 7 bases line up with TRBD1. J lost 7 bases, V lost 7 bases, and 3 bases had no gene match. This CDR3 region has 11 residues. CDR3 DNA sequence: TGTGCCAGCACCCCAGGGGGTGAAGCTTTCTTT. It specifies CASTPGGEAFF.

This chain links TRBV5-1 with TRBJ1-2; D is unresolved. V was cut by 4 bases and J by 6 bases, with 13 bases left in between. The germline gives CDR1 SGHRS, CDR2 YFSETQ. CDR3 length: 13 amino acids. This CDR3 reads CASSVSEGDGYTF. DNA of the CDR3: TGCGCCAGCAGCGTGTCCGAGGGAGATGGCTACACCTTC.

The genes are TRBV10-3 and TRBJ2-1; 12 nucleotides align to TRBD1. Germline CDR1 reads ENHRY; CDR2 reads SYGVKD. The V and J ends lost 2 bases and 4 bases, in that order; junction bases with no gene match: 9. The CDR3 totals 18 residues. CDR3 sequence: CAISEDLGTGGAYNEQFF. CDR3 sequence (DNA): TGTGCCATCAGTGAGGATCTGGGGACAGGGGGCGCTTACAATGAGCAGTTCTTC.

The CDR3 here is CASSYTRTSGMGNEQFF. As DNA, the CDR3 is TGTGCCAGCAGTTATACCCGGACTAGCGGGATGGGCAATGAGCAGTTCTTC. The rearrangement uses TRBV6-5 and TRBJ2-1; 12 nucleotides agree with TRBD2. This CDR3 is built from 17 residues. J was trimmed by 6 bases and V by 3 bases; bases with no gene match: 9. Germline V gene lookup returns CDR1 MNHEY and CDR2 SVGAGI.

The chain couples TRBV20-1 to TRBJ1-2; 9 nucleotides agree with TRBD1. This CDR3 has 14 residues. J gave up 0 bases and V 4 bases, and 3 bases lay outside the gene matches. Germline V gene data show CDR1 as DFQATT and CDR2 as SNEGSKA (reference sequence). The DNA for the CDR3 is TGCAGTGCTACGACAGGGGGTTCTAACTATGGCTACACCTTC. Amino acid sequence: CSATTGGSNYGYTF.

V and J are TRBV28 and TRBJ2-1; D unresolved. Trimming removed 9 bases from V and 0 bases from J, with 9 bases in between. This CDR3 comprises 13 residues. Germline V gene lookup returns CDR1 MDHEN and CDR2 SYDVKM. CDR3 protein: CASGRPSYNEQFF. The DNA of the CDR3 is TGTGCCAGTGGTCGCCCCTCCTACAATGAGCAGTTCTTC.

The V call is TRBV11-2, the J call TRBJ2-1; 14 nucleotides align to TRBD2. Per germline, CDR1 SGHAT and CDR2 FQNNGV. V was clipped by 6 bases and J by 4 bases; unmatched bases: 5. The CDR3 is 16 residues long. CDR3 amino acids: CASRRLAGGIYNEQFF. DNA of the CDR3: TGTGCCAGCAGACGACTAGCGGGAGGGATTTACAATGAGCAGTTCTTC.

This clonotype has a handful of counts. The genes are TRBV4-1 and TRBJ2-1, with D maybe TRBD2 (6 bases). V shed 0 bases and J shed 6 bases, with 21 bases lying between them. This CDR3 has 18 residues. Germline CDR1 MGHRA, CDR2 YSYEKL. The CDR3 loop reads CASSQEVSSVRPSNEQFF. In nucleotides, the CDR3 is TGCGCCAGCAGCCAAGAGGTCTCTAGCGTGAGACCCTCCAATGAGCAGTTCTTC.

This clonotype was counted a few times. The rearrangement uses TRBV20-1 and TRBJ2-6, with D possibly matching TRBD1 (6 bases). V lost 5 bases, J lost 0 bases, and 14 bases lay in between. The CDR3 length is 16 residues. CDR1 and CDR2 from the germline V gene are DFQATT and SNEGSKA (reference sequence). The CDR3 protein is CSAGGSGLSGANVLTF. The CDR3, as DNA: TGCAGTGCTGGGGGCTCAGGCCTCTCTGGGGCCAACGTCCTGACTTTC.

The chain links TRBV15 to TRBJ2-1, with TRBD1 identical over 8 bases. This CDR3 has 14 residues. In germline, CDR1 is LNHNV, CDR2 YYDKDF (reference sequence). The J segment lost 8 bases and the V segment lost 1 base, leaving 4 bases of the junction unmatched. CDR3 residues: CATSRGQGRDEQFF. Written as DNA, the CDR3 is TGTGCCACCAGCAGAGGACAGGGGCGCGATGAGCAGTTCTTC.

The CDR3 loop reads CSARAFRDNEKLFF. CDR3 in DNA: TGCAGTGCTAGAGCTTTCAGGGATAATGAAAAACTGTTTTTT. The chain couples TRBV20-1 to TRBJ1-4; D perhaps matches TRBD1 (5 bases). In germline, CDR1 is DFQATT, CDR2 SNEGSKA (reference sequence). The CDR3 contains 14 residues. V was clipped by 1 base and J by 4 bases, with 10 bases between them.

This clonotype occurred a few times. The J gene is TRBJ2-7, the V gene TRBV6-2 or TRBV6-3; D is perhaps TRBD1 (6 bases). The germline CDR1 and CDR2 sequences are MNHEY and SVGEGT. Trimming took off 2 bases at V and 2 bases at J, with 10 bases between the two ends. The CDR3 spans 14 residues. The CDR3 loop reads CASSYDDRPYEQYF. CDR3 bases: TGTGCCAGCAGTTACGACGACAGGCCCTACGAGCAGTACTTC.

This chain's CDR3 is CASSYGGAESGEQYF. In DNA form, the CDR3 reads TGTGCCAGCAGTTACGGAGGGGCGGAGTCGGGGGAGCAGTACTTC. The rearrangement uses TRBV6-5 and TRBJ2-5, with D maybe TRBD2 (6 bases). CDR1 and CDR2 (germline): MNHEY, SVGAGI. Trimming pared 2 bases from V and 11 bases from J, leaving 21 bases between. This CDR3 has 15 amino acids.